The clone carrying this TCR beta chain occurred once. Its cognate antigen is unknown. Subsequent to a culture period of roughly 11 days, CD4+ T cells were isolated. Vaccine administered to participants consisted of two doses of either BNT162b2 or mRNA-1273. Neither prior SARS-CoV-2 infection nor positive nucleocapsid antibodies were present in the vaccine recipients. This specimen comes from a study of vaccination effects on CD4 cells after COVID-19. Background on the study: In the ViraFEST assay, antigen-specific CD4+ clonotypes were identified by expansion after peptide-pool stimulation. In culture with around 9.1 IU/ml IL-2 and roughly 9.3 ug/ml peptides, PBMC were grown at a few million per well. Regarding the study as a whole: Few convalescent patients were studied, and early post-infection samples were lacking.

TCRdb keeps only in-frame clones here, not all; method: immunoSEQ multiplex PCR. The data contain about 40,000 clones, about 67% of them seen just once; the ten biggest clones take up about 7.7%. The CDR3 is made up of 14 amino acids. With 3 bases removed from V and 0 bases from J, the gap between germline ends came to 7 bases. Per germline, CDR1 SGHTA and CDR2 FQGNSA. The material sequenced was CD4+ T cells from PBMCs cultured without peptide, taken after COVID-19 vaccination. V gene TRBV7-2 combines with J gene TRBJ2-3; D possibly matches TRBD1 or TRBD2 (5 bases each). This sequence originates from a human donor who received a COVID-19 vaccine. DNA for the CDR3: TGTGCCAGCAGCTTGGGGGTGAGCACAGATACGCAGTATTTT. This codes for CASSLGVSTDTQYF.